A single T cell receptor beta chain is shown here with its context. This record belongs to a study of blood T cell repertoires in COVID-19. The wider study: Acute and convalescent COVID-19 samples came from the United States, Italy and Spain. Nucleic acid was either cDNA or gDNA, and it came from T cells, B-cell-depleted T cells, or PBMCs.

Per the study methods: Amplification of reference gene primers was used by the study to estimate nucleated cell counts. Some clones are missing from TCRdb's copy, which holds only in-frame ones; the method was immunoSEQ multiplex PCR. V, J and clone size reflect that table, while D and trimming were determined from the DNA. Of around 270,000 clones listed, approximately 90% were seen once; the top ten hold roughly 4.8%. Germline lookup yields CDR1 GTSNPN and CDR2 SVGIG (reference sequence). V lost 4 bases and J 4 bases, leaving 14 bases between the germline ends. CDR3 length equals 13 residues. The sequence was obtained from a man aged 40-50 years with acute or convalescent COVID-19. What was sequenced was peripheral blood. The chain recombines TRBV30 with TRBJ2-7; D possibly corresponds to TRBD2 (6 bases). The CDR3 DNA sequence: TGTGCCTGGAATGGAGGGATCCTTTACGAGCAGTACTTC. Translated: CAWNGGILYEQYF.